This TCR beta chain comes out of a study of cytomegalovirus exposure and HLA in healthy donors. V lost 2 bases, J lost 3 bases, and 7 bases lay in between. Looked up from germline, CDR1 is SGHTA and CDR2 is FQGNSA. The CDR3 runs 13 residues. A multiplex PCR was run with 60 Vbeta primers and 13 Jbeta primers. Here immunoSEQ multiplex PCR was the method, and the copy in TCRdb shows in-frame clones only, minus some. The top ten hold approximately 8% of the sample, which has about 150,000 clones, about 76% seen once. Sequencing input: PBMCs. The chain links TRBV7-2 to TRBJ1-2, with D hard to call. This clonotype was obtained from a man younger than 40 in good health and CMV-seropositive. This chain's CDR3 is CASSLFIDYGYTF. DNA of the CDR3: TGTGCCAGCAGCTTATTTATCGACTATGGCTACACCTTC.